The 17 T cell receptor beta chains below all came from one sample that was sequenced in a study of technical replicates of blood from a few donors. Libraries were prepared by immunoSEQ multiplex PCR; TCRdb keeps only in-frame clonotypes and omits some of them. The sample yields about 59,000 clones, approximately 97% seen once. Sequenced input: T cells isolated from PBMCs. These receptors all stem from a human donor in good health.

This chain joins TRBV11-3 and TRBJ1-5; D possibly corresponds to TRBD1 (5 bases). CDR1 is SGHNT, CDR2 YENEEA, per germline. V lost 7 bases, J lost 6 bases, and 34 bases lay in between. The CDR3 loop spans 20 amino acids. For the CDR3, the DNA is TGTGCCAGCACGGTTCCGGGTTTTCGCAGGGAGGCAAGTGGTCCTCAGCCCCAGCATTTT. As protein: CASTVPGFRREASGPQPQHF. The entire variable domain, with the rest obtained from reference TRBV11-3 and TRBJ1-5, is as follows: EAGVVQSPRYKIIEKKQPVAFWCNPISGHNTLYWYLQNLGQGPELLIRYENEEAVDDSQLPKDRFSAERLKGVDSTLKIQPAELGDSAVYLCASTVPGFRREASGPQPQHFGDGTRLSIL.

The chain carries TRBV10-1 and TRBJ1-6; D gene uncertain. The germline CDR1 and CDR2 sequences are WNHNN and SYGVQD (reference sequence). Trimming removed 6 bases at V and 7 bases at J, with 16 bases between. CDR3 length equals 15 residues. Here the CDR3 reads CASSRGRQGNSPLHF. The CDR3 DNA is TGCGCCAGCAGCCGGGGAAGACAAGGGAATTCACCCCTCCACTTT.

The J gene is TRBJ2-5, the V gene TRBV29-1, with D maybe TRBD2 (6 bases). The V gene's germline CDR1 is SQVTM and CDR2 ANQGSEA. The CDR3 loop spans 11 amino acids. Trimming took off 6 bases at V and 4 bases at J, with 9 bases between the two ends. This chain's CDR3 is CSVTRGETQYF. The CDR3 DNA is TGCAGCGTCACGCGGGGAGAGACCCAGTACTTC.

The chain has TRBV30 and TRBJ1-6, with 11 positions matching TRBD1. CDR3 length equals 19 residues. Per germline, CDR1 GTSNPN and CDR2 SVGIG (reference sequence). V trimming: 3 bases; J trimming: 7 bases; junction bases outside the gene matches: 17. The CDR3 spells CAWSARTGGDPERNSPLHF. CDR3 nucleotide sequence: TGTGCCTGGAGCGCACGGACAGGGGGCGATCCGGAGAGGAATTCACCCCTCCACTTT.

The V call is TRBV9, the J call TRBJ1-6; D is ambiguous. V dropped 3 bases and J dropped 10 bases, with 17 bases sitting between them. Germline-derived CDR1 and CDR2 are SGDLS and YYNGEE. The CDR3 length is 15 residues. The CDR3 is CASSEIPGSGSPLHF. CDR3 DNA sequence: TGTGCCAGCAGCGAGATCCCAGGTTCAGGATCACCCCTCCACTTT.

CDR3 DNA: TGTGCCAGCAGTGAGTTTTGGACAGGGAGGTACTCGAACTATGGCTACACCTTC. It yields the protein CASSEFWTGRYSNYGYTF. This chain joins TRBV6-4 and TRBJ1-2; 8 nucleotides align to TRBD1. The CDR3 is made up of 18 amino acids. The trim removed 3 bases at V and 2 bases at J, leaving 14 bases unmatched. Germline CDR1 MRHNA, CDR2 SNTAGT.

The V gene is TRBV6-1, the J gene TRBJ2-7; weak D call: TRBD1 (5 bases). Trimming took off 1 base at V and 2 bases at J, with 18 bases between the two ends. Germline CDR1 MNHNS, CDR2 SASEGT. CDR3 length: 17 amino acids. CDR3 sequence: CASSEVFDVQGPYEQYF. Here the CDR3 DNA reads TGTGCCAGCAGTGAAGTTTTCGACGTTCAGGGTCCCTACGAGCAGTACTTC.

The rearrangement joins TRBV30 to TRBJ1-4; 9 bases map to TRBD1. V lost 4 bases to trimming and J lost 0 bases; unmatched junction nucleotides: 12. The CDR3 has 18 residues. CDR1 is GTSNPN and CDR2 is SVGIG in the germline V gene (reference sequence). The CDR3 sequence is CAWTIKTGGAATNEKLFF. CDR3 DNA: TGTGCCTGGACTATTAAAACAGGGGGCGCGGCAACTAATGAAAAACTGTTTTTT.

The J gene is TRBJ1-2, the V gene TRBV13; D is perhaps TRBD1 (5 bases). The CDR3 runs to 12 residues. Germline lookup yields CDR1 PRHDT and CDR2 FYEKMQ (reference sequence). Trimming removed 5 bases from V and 3 bases from J, with 7 bases in between. For the CDR3, the DNA is TGTGCCAGCAGCCAGGGTGACTATGGCTACACCTTC. Protein: CASSQGDYGYTF.

This chain joins TRBV5-1 and TRBJ2-5, with 10 bases lining up with TRBD2. CDR1 and CDR2 from the germline V gene are SGHRS and YFSETQ. The V segment lost 4 bases and the J segment 0 bases; nucleotides outside the gene matches: 15. This CDR3 has 19 amino acids. CDR3 loop: CASSPSTSGAWSYQETQYF. CDR3 nucleotides: TGCGCCAGCAGCCCATCTACTAGCGGGGCCTGGTCATACCAAGAGACCCAGTACTTC.

This clone has a single count. This rearrangement joins TRBV30 to TRBJ2-2; the D gene is possibly TRBD2 (7 bases). The CDR3 is 16 amino acids. Germline CDR1 and CDR2: GTSNPN and SVGIG (reference sequence). Trimming removed 3 bases at V and 0 bases at J, with 14 bases between. CDR3 sequence reads: CAWRPIGGPNTGELFF. CDR3 in DNA: TGTGCCTGGAGGCCTATCGGGGGGCCGAACACCGGGGAGCTGTTTTTT.

The chain couples TRBV7-9 to TRBJ2-1, with 7 bases fitting TRBD2. Germline loops: CDR1 SEHNR, CDR2 FQNEAQ (reference sequence). The CDR3 covers 14 residues. As DNA, the CDR3 is TGTGCATCCTTGAGGACTAGTCTGTCCAATGAGCAGTTCTTC. Translated: CASLRTSLSNEQFF.

This sequence joins TRBV6-5 and TRBJ2-7; 12 bases map to TRBD2. Germline loops: CDR1 MNHEY, CDR2 SVGAGI. V shed 6 bases and J 3 bases; nucleotides not matched to a gene: 6. The CDR3 spans 15 residues. The chain's CDR3 is CASSQTSGSVYEQYF. As DNA, the CDR3 is TGTGCCAGCAGCCAGACTAGCGGGAGTGTCTACGAGCAGTACTTC.

V usage is TRBV6-1 and J usage is TRBJ2-7; TRBD1 matches at 7 bases. V shed 6 bases, J shed 6 bases, and the junction held 8 bases outside the gene matches. Germline CDR1 is MNHNS and CDR2 is SASEGT. The CDR3 loop spans 13 amino acids. Here the CDR3 DNA reads TGTGCCAGCAGCGCAAGACAGGGCTTCGAGCAGTACTTC. As protein: CASSARQGFEQYF.

The V and J genes are TRBV6-5 and TRBJ1-2; D is ambiguous. Trimming took off 6 bases at V and 3 bases at J, with 11 bases between the two ends. This CDR3 spans 13 amino acids. Germline V gene sequence: CDR1 MNHEY, CDR2 SVGAGI. The CDR3 region has the DNA TGTGCCAGCAGACTTCAGGTGCACTATGGCTACACCTTC. Translated, it gives CASRLQVHYGYTF.

V gene TRBV19 combines with J gene TRBJ1-2; 7 nucleotides agree with TRBD1. CDR3 size: 15 residues. The germline V gene encodes CDR1 LNHDA and CDR2 SQIVND (reference sequence). V was pared by 1 base and J by 4 bases, with 6 bases of the junction left unmatched. CDR3 sequence: CASSIGTGTAYGYTF. The CDR3 bases are TGTGCCAGTAGTATAGGGACAGGAACCGCCTATGGCTACACCTTC.

The chain employs TRBV6-5 and TRBJ2-5; D is unresolved. CDR1 is MNHEY and CDR2 is SVGAGI in the germline V gene. V lost 4 bases to trimming and J lost 7 bases, with 13 bases between them. This CDR3 is 13 amino acids long. CDR3 residues: CASSSFESGTQYF. The CDR3 DNA follows: TGTGCCAGCAGTTCTTTTGAGTCGGGGACCCAGTACTTC.